This entry lists 26 T cell receptor beta chains sequenced from one sample in a study of OX40 agonist ivuxolimab in advanced cancers. Clones were sequenced by immunoSEQ multiplex PCR, and TCRdb holds only the in-frame ones, with some missing. The data contain almost 70,000 clones, approximately 90% of them seen just once; the ten biggest clones take up about 0.3%. Sequenced here: CD4+ or CD8+ T cells sorted from blood, sampled in a trial of the OX40 agonist ivuxolimab. These receptors originate from an adult with an advanced solid tumor such as melanoma, head and neck, liver or kidney cancer.

The gene calls are TRBV28 and TRBJ1-5; 7 nucleotides agree with TRBD1. This CDR3 is 16 amino acids long. V lost 2 bases to trimming and J lost 9 bases; unmatched junction nucleotides: 13. Germline CDR1 MDHEN, CDR2 SYDVKM. In DNA, the CDR3 is TGTGCCAGCAGTTTAGATGTGGGGACAGCCCGGGGGCCCCAGCATTTT. Residues: CASSLDVGTARGPQHF. The entire variable domain, with the rest obtained from reference TRBV28 and TRBJ1-5, is as follows: DVKVTQSSRYLVKRTGEKVFLECVQDMDHENMFWYRQDPGLGLRLIYFSYDVKMKEKGDIPEGYSVSREKKERFSLILESASTNQTSMYLCASSLDVGTARGPQHFGDGTRLSIL.

The rearrangement links TRBV6-6 to TRBJ1-5; D gene uncertain. CDR1 is MNHNY, CDR2 SVGAGI, per germline (reference sequence). The CDR3 is made up of 15 amino acids. The germline V and J ends were trimmed by 3 bases and 3 bases, with 12 bases remaining between them. The CDR3 bases are TGTGCCAGCAGTTATGGGCCACGGAACAATCAGCCCCAGCATTTT. This codes for CASSYGPRNNQPQHF.

The CDR3 reads CATSREGSYGYTF. The CDR3, as DNA: TGTGCCACCAGCAGAGAGGGCAGCTATGGCTACACCTTC. This chain links TRBV15 with TRBJ1-2; D is unclear. Trimming pared 0 bases from V and 4 bases from J, leaving 6 bases between. CDR3 length equals 13 residues. Germline V gene lookup returns CDR1 LNHNV and CDR2 YYDKDF (reference sequence).

A note on this clone: Other DNA sequences in this sample translate to the same CDR3. The chain links TRBV18 to TRBJ2-1, with D possibly being TRBD2 (5 bases). Looked up from germline, CDR1 is KGHSH and CDR2 is LQKENI. This CDR3 is 14 amino acids long. Trimming shortened V by 2 bases and J by 6 bases, and 11 bases separated the two germline ends. CDR3 bases: TGTGCCAGCTCACCAAGAGGGATAGCCAATGAGCAGTTCTTC. It yields the protein CASSPRGIANEQFF.

This clone was seen only a few times. The CDR3 region is CASSPGTGKLDTIYF. CDR3 nucleotide sequence: TGTGCCAGCTCACCAGGGACAGGGAAGTTGGACACCATATATTTT. J is TRBJ1-3 and V is TRBV18; 9 bases align to TRBD1. Trimming removed 2 bases from V and 8 bases from J; junction bases left unmatched: 7. The CDR3 is made up of 15 amino acids. Germline V gene sequence: CDR1 KGHSH, CDR2 LQKENI.

V and J are TRBV28 and TRBJ1-1; possible D gene TRBD1, 6 bases. V was cut by 5 bases and J by 1 base, with 11 bases left in between. This CDR3 is built from 14 residues. Germline V lookup: CDR1 MDHEN, CDR2 SYDVKM. CDR3 residues: CASSRQVANTEAFF. CDR3 nucleotides: TGTGCCAGCAGTCGACAGGTCGCGAACACTGAAGCTTTCTTT. Together with reference TRBV28 and TRBJ1-1, the CDR3 gives the full variable domain: DVKVTQSSRYLVKRTGEKVFLECVQDMDHENMFWYRQDPGLGLRLIYFSYDVKMKEKGDIPEGYSVSREKKERFSLILESASTNQTSMYLCASSRQVANTEAFFGQGTRLTVV.

The V gene is TRBV2, the J gene TRBJ2-5, with D perhaps TRBD2 (5 bases). With 6 bases removed from V and 5 bases from J, the gap between germline ends came to 13 bases. The CDR3 sequence is 13 residues long. Germline CDR1 and CDR2: SNHLY and FYNNEI. CDR3 in amino acids: CASRPSPGETQYF. CDR3 DNA sequence: TGTGCCAGCAGACCCAGCCCGGGGGAGACCCAGTACTTC. Using reference TRBV2 and TRBJ2-5 for the parts outside the CDR3, the full variable domain is EPEVTQTPSHQVTQMGQEVILRCVPISNHLYFYWYRQILGQKVEFLVSFYNNEISEKSEIFDDQFSVERPDGSNFTLKIRSTKLEDSAMYFCASRPSPGETQYFGPGTRLLVL.

This chain joins TRBV2 and TRBJ2-1, with 7 bases matching TRBD2. This CDR3 has 14 amino acids. V lost 7 bases and J lost 3; bases outside the gene matches: 6. The germline gives CDR1 SNHLY, CDR2 FYNNEI. This CDR3 is CASTPSGIYNEQFF. Written as DNA, the CDR3 is TGTGCCAGCACCCCTAGCGGAATCTACAATGAGCAGTTCTTC.

Comment on this clone: At one end, the junction sequence differs from germline, possibly due to a read error. This rearrangement joins TRBV6-6 to TRBJ2-4, with D maybe TRBD2 (5 bases). CDR1 MNHNY and CDR2 SVGAGI come from the germline V gene (reference sequence). CDR3 length: 11 amino acids. CDR3 in amino acids: CASSQSGPSRF. CDR3 sequence (DNA): TGTGCCAGCAGCCAGAGCGGACCCAGTCGGTTC.

This sequence joins TRBV5-6 and TRBJ2-1; no reliable D call. From germline, CDR1 is SGHDT and CDR2 YYEEEE. The CDR3 consists of 14 residues. Trimming removed 4 bases from V and 0 bases from J, with 8 bases in between. The CDR3 DNA follows: TGTGCCAGCAGCACCAAAAGCTCCTACAATGAGCAGTTCTTC. Translation: CASSTKSSYNEQFF.

The chain uses TRBV6-5 and TRBJ2-3; TRBD2 agrees at 14 bases. The length of the CDR3 is 15 residues. Trimming cost V 6 bases and J 6 bases; bases outside gene matches: 5. CDR1 and CDR2 (germline): MNHEY, SVGAGI. The CDR3 nucleotides are TGTGCCAGCAGGACGGGACTAGCGGGAGTGGATACGCAGTATTTT. It codes for CASRTGLAGVDTQYF.

This chain joins TRBV4-1 and TRBJ1-2, with D hard to call. Per germline, CDR1 MGHRA and CDR2 YSYEKL. This CDR3 region has 14 residues. V lost 4 bases, J lost 0 bases, and 9 bases lay in between. The CDR3 DNA sequence: TGCGCCAGCAGCCCCGAAGGGTCTAACTATGGCTACACCTTC. Amino acid sequence: CASSPEGSNYGYTF.

This clone was detected once. The J gene is TRBJ2-3, the V gene TRBV5-4; 8 bases align to TRBD1. The V gene end was trimmed by 4 bases and the J gene end by 5 bases; junction bases not matched to a gene: 6. This CDR3 is built from 14 residues. Germline assignment: CDR1 SGHNT and CDR2 YYREEE (reference sequence). The CDR3 DNA reads as TGTGCCAGCAGCCTCGGACAGGGAGAAGATACGCAGTATTTT. Its translation: CASSLGQGEDTQYF. Looking up the rest from reference TRBV5-4 and TRBJ2-3 gives the full variable domain: ETGVTQSPTHLIKTRGQQVTLRCSSQSGHNTVSWYQQALGQGPQFIFQYYREEENGRGNFPPRFSGLQFPNYSSELNVNALELDDSALYLCASSLGQGEDTQYFGPGTRLTVL.

The rearrangement links TRBV9 to TRBJ1-1; possible D gene TRBD1, 5 bases. The germline V and J ends were trimmed by 4 bases and 5 bases, with 18 bases remaining between them. This CDR3 has 15 amino acids. Per germline, CDR1 SGDLS and CDR2 YYNGEE. The CDR3 protein is CASSPNPTGPTEAFF. The CDR3 nucleotides read TGTGCCAGCAGCCCAAACCCGACGGGACCAACTGAAGCTTTCTTT.

V gene TRBV18 combines with J gene TRBJ1-4; D perhaps matches TRBD1 (6 bases). Germline V gives CDR1 KGHSH, CDR2 LQKENI. This CDR3 spans 16 amino acids. Trimming took off 2 bases at V and 0 bases at J, with 10 bases between the two ends. Here the CDR3 DNA reads TGTGCCAGCTCACCATCAGGGGTTGCAACTAATGAAAAACTGTTTTTT. Translation: CASSPSGVATNEKLFF.

The V call is TRBV28, the J call TRBJ1-1, with TRBD1 matching over 8 bases. This CDR3 has 14 residues. J gave up 4 bases and V 3 bases, and 4 bases lay outside the gene matches. CDR1 and CDR2 from the germline V gene are MDHEN and SYDVKM. CDR3 residues: CASSFDRGVTEAFF. The CDR3 DNA is TGTGCCAGCAGTTTCGACAGGGGTGTCACTGAAGCTTTCTTT. Full variable domain (remainder filled in from reference TRBV28 and TRBJ1-1): DVKVTQSSRYLVKRTGEKVFLECVQDMDHENMFWYRQDPGLGLRLIYFSYDVKMKEKGDIPEGYSVSREKKERFSLILESASTNQTSMYLCASSFDRGVTEAFFGQGTRLTVV.

The chain joins TRBV9 to TRBJ1-2; D gene ambiguous. The CDR3 has 15 residues. V gave up 0 bases and J gave up 1 base, with 10 bases separating them. CDR1 and CDR2 from the germline V gene are SGDLS and YYNGEE. CDR3 loop: CASSVDTVFNYGYTF. The DNA for the CDR3 is TGTGCCAGCAGCGTAGACACGGTTTTTAACTATGGCTACACCTTC.

The V gene is TRBV19, the J gene TRBJ1-4; D not resolved. Trimming removed 3 bases from V and 4 bases from J, with 21 bases in between. Germline V gene lookup returns CDR1 LNHDA and CDR2 SQIVND (reference sequence). The CDR3 is 18 residues long. The CDR3 sequence: CASSIFPRMEAFNEKLFF. The CDR3 DNA reads TGTGCCAGTAGTATTTTTCCACGAATGGAGGCCTTTAATGAAAAACTGTTTTTT.

The chain employs TRBV7-6 and TRBJ2-6; no definite D call. The V gene's germline CDR1 is SGHVS and CDR2 FNYEAQ. The length of the CDR3 is 17 residues. Trimming pared 0 bases from V and 1 base from J, leaving 10 bases between. The chain's CDR3 is CASSLAVFGSGANVLTF. The DNA of the CDR3 is TGTGCCAGCAGCTTAGCAGTGTTCGGGTCTGGGGCCAACGTCCTGACTTTC.

V gene TRBV29-1 combines with J gene TRBJ2-3; perhaps TRBD1 as D (6 bases). The CDR3 has 14 residues. With 5 bases removed from V and 2 bases from J, the gap between germline ends came to 14 bases. Per germline, CDR1 SQVTM and CDR2 ANQGSEA. The CDR3: CSVSRTAPTDTQYF. The CDR3 DNA sequence: TGCAGCGTTTCACGGACAGCTCCCACAGATACGCAGTATTTT.

V and J are TRBV18 and TRBJ2-5; D unclear. V lost 2 bases, J lost 1 base, and 11 bases lay in between. The CDR3 runs 15 residues. CDR1 KGHSH and CDR2 LQKENI come from the germline V gene. CDR3 in DNA: TGTGCCAGCTCACCAACCCCATCACCCCAAGAGACCCAGTACTTC. Amino acids: CASSPTPSPQETQYF.

The rearrangement links TRBV4-2 to TRBJ2-2; maybe TRBD1 (5 bases). The CDR3 has 16 residues. The V end was cut by 0 bases, the J end by 5 bases, with 13 bases between. In germline, CDR1 is LGHNA, CDR2 YNFKEQ. CDR3 DNA: TGTGCCAGCAGCCAAGATCTTCAGGGCTGGACCGGGGAGCTGTTTTTT. This sequence encodes CASSQDLQGWTGELFF.

J is TRBJ2-3 and V is TRBV2; 7 bases match TRBD2. V dropped 7 bases and J dropped 2; count of bases not matched to a gene: 12. The germline V gene encodes CDR1 SNHLY and CDR2 FYNNEI. The CDR3 totals 16 residues. The CDR3, as DNA: TGTGCCAGCAAATCGAGATCCGGGACTAACACAGATACGCAGTATTTT. Amino acids: CASKSRSGTNTDTQYF.

This chain uses TRBV30 with TRBJ1-1; weak D call: TRBD1 (5 bases). V lost 5 bases to trimming and J lost 1 base, with 11 bases between them. Germline CDR1 and CDR2: GTSNPN and SVGIG (reference sequence). This CDR3 is 13 amino acids long. In DNA form, the CDR3 reads TGTGCCTGGTGTCGACAGCGGAACACTGAAGCTTTCTTT. It specifies CAWCRQRNTEAFF.

V usage is TRBV23-1 and J usage is TRBJ1-5; D gene unclear. TRBV23-1 carries the ORF label, with uncertain function. The CDR3 covers 16 residues. V was shortened by 7 bases and J by 0 bases, with 16 bases between the two germline ends. Here the CDR3 DNA reads TGCGCCAGCATGTGGAGGACGGGTTATAGCAATCAGCCCCAGCATTTT. Its translation: CASMWRTGYSNQPQHF.

The V and J genes are TRBV13 and TRBJ1-6, with TRBD1 identical over 7 bases. V was pared by 5 bases and J by 10 bases, with 8 bases of the junction left unmatched. The CDR3 is made up of 14 amino acids. Germline V gene lookup returns CDR1 PRHDT and CDR2 FYEKMQ (reference sequence). The CDR3 loop is CASSMTGKGSPLHF. The CDR3 coding sequence is TGTGCCAGCAGCATGACAGGGAAGGGCTCACCCCTCCACTTT.